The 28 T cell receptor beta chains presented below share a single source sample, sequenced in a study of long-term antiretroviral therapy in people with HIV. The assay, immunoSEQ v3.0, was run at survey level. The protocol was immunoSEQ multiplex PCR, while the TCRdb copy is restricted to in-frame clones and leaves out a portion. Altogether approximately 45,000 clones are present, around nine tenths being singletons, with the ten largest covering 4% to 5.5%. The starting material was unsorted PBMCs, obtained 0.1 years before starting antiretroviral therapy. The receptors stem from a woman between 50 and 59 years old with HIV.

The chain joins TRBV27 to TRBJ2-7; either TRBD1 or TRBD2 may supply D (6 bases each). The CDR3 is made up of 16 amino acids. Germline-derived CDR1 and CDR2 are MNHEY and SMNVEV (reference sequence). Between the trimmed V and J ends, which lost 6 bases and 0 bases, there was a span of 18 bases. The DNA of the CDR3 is TGTGCCAGCAGCTCAACGGGGGCTATAAGCTCCTACGAGCAGTACTTC. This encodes CASSSTGAISSYEQYF.

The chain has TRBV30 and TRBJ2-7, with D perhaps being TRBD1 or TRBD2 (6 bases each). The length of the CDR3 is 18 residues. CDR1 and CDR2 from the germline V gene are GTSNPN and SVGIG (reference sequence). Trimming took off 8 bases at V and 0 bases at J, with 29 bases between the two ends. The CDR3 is CAVILWGAQGPGSYEQYF. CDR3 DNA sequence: TGTGCCGTAATCCTATGGGGGGCACAAGGACCGGGCTCCTACGAGCAGTACTTC.

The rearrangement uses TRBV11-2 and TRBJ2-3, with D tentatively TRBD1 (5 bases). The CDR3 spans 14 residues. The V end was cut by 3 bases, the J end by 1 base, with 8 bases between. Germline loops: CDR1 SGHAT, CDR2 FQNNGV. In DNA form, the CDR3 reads TGTGCCAGCAGCTTTACAGGCGGCACAGATACGCAGTATTTT. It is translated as CASSFTGGTDTQYF.

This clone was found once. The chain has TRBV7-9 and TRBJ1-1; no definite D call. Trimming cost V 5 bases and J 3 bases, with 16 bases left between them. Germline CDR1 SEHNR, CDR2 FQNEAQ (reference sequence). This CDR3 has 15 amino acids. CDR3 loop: CASSPVGRRDTEAFF. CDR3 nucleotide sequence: TGTGCCAGCAGCCCGGTCGGTAGGCGGGACACTGAAGCTTTCTTT.

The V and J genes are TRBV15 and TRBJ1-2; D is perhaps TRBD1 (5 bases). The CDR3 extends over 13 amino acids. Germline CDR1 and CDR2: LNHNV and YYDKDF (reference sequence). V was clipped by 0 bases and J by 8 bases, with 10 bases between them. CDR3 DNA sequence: TGTGCCACCAGCAGAGATTCGGGGCTAGGCTACACCTTC. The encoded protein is CATSRDSGLGYTF.

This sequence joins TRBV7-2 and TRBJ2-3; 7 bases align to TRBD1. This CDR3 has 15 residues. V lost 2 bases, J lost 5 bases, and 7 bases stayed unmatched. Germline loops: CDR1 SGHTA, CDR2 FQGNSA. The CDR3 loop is CASSLIDRVGDTQYF. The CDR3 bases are TGTGCCAGCAGCTTAATCGACAGGGTGGGAGATACGCAGTATTTT.

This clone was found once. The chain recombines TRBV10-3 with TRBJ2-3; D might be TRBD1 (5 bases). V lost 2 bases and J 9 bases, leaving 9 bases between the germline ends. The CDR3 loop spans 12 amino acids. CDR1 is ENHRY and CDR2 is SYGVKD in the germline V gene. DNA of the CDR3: TGTGCCATCAGTGAGGACAGCAGGACGCAGTATTTT. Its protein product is CAISEDSRTQYF.

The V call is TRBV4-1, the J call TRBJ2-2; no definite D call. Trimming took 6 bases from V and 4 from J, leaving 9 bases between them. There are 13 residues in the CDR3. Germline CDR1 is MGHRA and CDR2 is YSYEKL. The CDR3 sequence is CASSSTGTGELFF. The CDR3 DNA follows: TGCGCCAGCAGTAGCACTGGCACCGGGGAGCTGTTTTTT.

CDR3 region: CASSRGGEQFF. CDR3 DNA: TGTGCCAGCAGCAGGGGGGGTGAGCAGTTCTTC. This sequence joins TRBV11-3 and TRBJ2-1, with D possibly TRBD2 on 7 matching bases. Deletions cut 5 bases from V and 9 bases from J, with 8 bases between. The CDR3 contains 11 residues. Germline CDR1 SGHNT, CDR2 YENEEA.

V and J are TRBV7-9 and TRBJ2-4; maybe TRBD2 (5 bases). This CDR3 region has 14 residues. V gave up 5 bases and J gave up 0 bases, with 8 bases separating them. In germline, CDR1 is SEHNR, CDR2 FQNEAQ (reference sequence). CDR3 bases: TGTGCCAGCAGCCCCGGGAAAGCCAAAAACATTCAGTACTTC. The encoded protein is CASSPGKAKNIQYF.

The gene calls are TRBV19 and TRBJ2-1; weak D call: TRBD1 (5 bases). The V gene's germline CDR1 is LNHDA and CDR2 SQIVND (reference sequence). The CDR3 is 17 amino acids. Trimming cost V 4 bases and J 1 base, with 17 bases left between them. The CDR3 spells CASSNRYTDRSYNEQFF. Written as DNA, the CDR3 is TGTGCCAGTAGTAACCGATATACCGACAGATCCTACAATGAGCAGTTCTTC.

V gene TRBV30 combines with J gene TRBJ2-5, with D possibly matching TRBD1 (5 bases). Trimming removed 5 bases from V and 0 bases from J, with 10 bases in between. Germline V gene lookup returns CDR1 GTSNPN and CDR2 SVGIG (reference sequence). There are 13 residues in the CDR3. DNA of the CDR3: TGTGCCTGGGGAGCAGGGAACCAAGAGACCCAGTACTTC. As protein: CAWGAGNQETQYF.

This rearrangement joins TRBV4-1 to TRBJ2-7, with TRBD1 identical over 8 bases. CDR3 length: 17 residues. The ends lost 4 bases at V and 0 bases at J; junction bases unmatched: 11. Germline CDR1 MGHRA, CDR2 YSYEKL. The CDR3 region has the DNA TGCGCCAGCAGCCGTGGACAGGGCCTTACCCTCTCCTACGAGCAGTACTTC. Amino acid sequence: CASSRGQGLTLSYEQYF.

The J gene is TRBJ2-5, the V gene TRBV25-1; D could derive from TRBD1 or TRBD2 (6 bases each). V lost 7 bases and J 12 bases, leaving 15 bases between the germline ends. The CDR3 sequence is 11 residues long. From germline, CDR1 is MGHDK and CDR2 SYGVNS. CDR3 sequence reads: CASNHGGQEYF. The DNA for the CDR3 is TGTGCCAGCAATCACGGGGGCCAAGAGTACTTC.

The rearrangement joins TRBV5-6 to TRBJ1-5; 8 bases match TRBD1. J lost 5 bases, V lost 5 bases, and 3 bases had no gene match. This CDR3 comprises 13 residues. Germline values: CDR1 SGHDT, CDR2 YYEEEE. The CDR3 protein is CASSQGADQPQHF. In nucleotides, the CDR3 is TGTGCCAGCAGTCAGGGGGCTGATCAGCCCCAGCATTTT.

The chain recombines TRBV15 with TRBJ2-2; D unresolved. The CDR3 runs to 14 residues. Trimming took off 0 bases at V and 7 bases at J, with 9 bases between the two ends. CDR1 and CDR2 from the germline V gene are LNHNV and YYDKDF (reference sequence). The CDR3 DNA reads TGTGCCACCAGCAGAGATCAACAGCGCGGGGAGCTGTTTTTT. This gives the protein CATSRDQQRGELFF.

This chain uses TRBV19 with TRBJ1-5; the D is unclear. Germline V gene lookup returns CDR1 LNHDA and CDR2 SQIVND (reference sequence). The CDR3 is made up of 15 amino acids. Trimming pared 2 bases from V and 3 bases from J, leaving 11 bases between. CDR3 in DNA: TGTGCCAGTAGTATAACTGTTGGTGACAATCAGCCCCAGCATTTT. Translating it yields CASSITVGDNQPQHF.

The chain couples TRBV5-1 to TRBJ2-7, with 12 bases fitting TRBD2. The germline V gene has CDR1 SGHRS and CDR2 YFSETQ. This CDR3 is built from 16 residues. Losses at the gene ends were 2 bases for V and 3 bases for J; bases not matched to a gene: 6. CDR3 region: CASSFGLAGTSYEQYF. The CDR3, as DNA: TGCGCCAGCAGCTTCGGACTAGCGGGGACTAGCTACGAGCAGTACTTC.

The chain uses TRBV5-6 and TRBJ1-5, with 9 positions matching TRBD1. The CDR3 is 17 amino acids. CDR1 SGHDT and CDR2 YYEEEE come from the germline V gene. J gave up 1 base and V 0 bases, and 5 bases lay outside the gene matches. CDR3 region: CASSLGVGTGSNQPQHF. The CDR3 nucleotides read TGTGCCAGCAGCTTGGGAGTCGGGACAGGGAGCAATCAGCCCCAGCATTTT. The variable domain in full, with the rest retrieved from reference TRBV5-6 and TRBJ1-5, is DAGVTQSPTHLIKTRGQQVTLRCSPKSGHDTVSWYQQALGQGPQFIFQYYEEEERQRGNFPDRFSGHQFPNYSSELNVNALLLGDSALYLCASSLGVGTGSNQPQHFGDGTRLSIL.

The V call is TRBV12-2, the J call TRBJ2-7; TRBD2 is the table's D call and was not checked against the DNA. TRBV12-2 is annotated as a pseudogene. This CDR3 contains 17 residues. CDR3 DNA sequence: TGTGCAAGTCGCTTAGGGTATGGGACTAGCGGGACCTACGAGCAGTACTTC. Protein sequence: CASRLGYGTSGTYEQYF.

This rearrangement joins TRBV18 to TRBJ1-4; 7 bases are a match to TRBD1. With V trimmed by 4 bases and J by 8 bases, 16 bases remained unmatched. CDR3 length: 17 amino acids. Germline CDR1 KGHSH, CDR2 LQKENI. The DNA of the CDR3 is TGTGCCAGCTCACTACAGGCCCCTACAGGGGCAAGAGAAAAACTGTTTTTT. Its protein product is CASSLQAPTGAREKLFF.

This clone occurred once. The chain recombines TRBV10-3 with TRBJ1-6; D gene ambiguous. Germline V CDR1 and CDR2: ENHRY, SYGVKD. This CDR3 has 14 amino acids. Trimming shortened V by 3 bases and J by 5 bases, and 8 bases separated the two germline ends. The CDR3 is CAISDARNNSPLHF. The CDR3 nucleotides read TGTGCCATCAGTGATGCCCGGAATAATTCACCCCTCCACTTT.

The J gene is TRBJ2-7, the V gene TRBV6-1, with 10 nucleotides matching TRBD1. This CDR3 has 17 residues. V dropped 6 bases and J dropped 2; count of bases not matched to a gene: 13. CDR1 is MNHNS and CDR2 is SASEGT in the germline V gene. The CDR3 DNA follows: TGTGCCAGCAGAGAATTCGGGGCCGGGACAGGGGCCTACGAGCAGTACTTC. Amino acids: CASREFGAGTGAYEQYF.

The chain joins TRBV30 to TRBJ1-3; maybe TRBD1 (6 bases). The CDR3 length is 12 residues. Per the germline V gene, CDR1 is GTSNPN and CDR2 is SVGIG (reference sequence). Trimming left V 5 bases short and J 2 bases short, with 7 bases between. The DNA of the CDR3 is TGTGCCTGGGCAGGGGCTGGAAACACCATATATTTT. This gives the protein CAWAGAGNTIYF.

CDR3 DNA sequence: TGCGCCTCGACAGGTTCCTACAATGAGCAGTTCTTC. Its translation: CASTGSYNEQFF. This chain connects TRBV5-1 to TRBJ2-1, with D tentatively TRBD1 (6 bases). The CDR3 is 12 amino acids. Germline CDR1 SGHRS, CDR2 YFSETQ. Trimming left V 10 bases short and J 1 base short, with 9 bases between.

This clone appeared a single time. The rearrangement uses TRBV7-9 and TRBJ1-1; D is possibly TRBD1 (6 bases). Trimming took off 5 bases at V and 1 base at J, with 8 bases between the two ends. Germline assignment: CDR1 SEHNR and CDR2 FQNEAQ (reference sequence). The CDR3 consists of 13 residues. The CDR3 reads CASSETGNTEAFF. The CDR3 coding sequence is TGTGCCAGCAGCGAGACAGGGAACACTGAAGCTTTCTTT.

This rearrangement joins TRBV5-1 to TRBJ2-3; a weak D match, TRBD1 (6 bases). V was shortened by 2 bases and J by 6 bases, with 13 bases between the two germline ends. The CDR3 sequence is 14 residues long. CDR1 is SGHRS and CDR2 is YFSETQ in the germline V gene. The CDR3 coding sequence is TGCGCCAGCAGCTTACAGGGCCATGTGGATACGCAGTATTTT. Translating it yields CASSLQGHVDTQYF.

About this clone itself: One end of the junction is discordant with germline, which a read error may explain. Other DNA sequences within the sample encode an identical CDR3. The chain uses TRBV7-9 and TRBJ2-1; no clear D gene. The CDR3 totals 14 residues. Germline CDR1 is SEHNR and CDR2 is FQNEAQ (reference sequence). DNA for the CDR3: TGTGCCAGCAGCCCTTGGAGCTCCTACAATGAGCAATTCTTC. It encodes CASSPWSSYNEQFF.